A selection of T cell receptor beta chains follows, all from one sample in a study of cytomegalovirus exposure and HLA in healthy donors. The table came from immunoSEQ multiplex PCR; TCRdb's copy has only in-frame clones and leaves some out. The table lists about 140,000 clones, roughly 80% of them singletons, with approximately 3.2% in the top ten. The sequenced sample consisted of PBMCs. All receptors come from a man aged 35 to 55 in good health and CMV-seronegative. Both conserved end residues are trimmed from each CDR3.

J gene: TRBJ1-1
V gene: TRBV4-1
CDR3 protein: ASSAQGFFPEAF

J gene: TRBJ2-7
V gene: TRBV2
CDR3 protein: ASSPGTGGYEQY

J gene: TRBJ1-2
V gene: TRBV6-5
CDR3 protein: ASSPGGGGYT

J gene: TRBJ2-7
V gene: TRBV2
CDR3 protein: ASSGGRAYEQY

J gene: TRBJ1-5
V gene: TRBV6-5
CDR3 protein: ASFNTGAMNQPQH

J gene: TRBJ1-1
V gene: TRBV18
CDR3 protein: ASSPLRDSEAF

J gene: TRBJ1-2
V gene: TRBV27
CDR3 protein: ASSFGTNYGYT

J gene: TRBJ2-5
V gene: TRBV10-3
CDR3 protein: AISESGIAGGQETQY

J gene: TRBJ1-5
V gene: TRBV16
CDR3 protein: ASSLDRVFNQPQH

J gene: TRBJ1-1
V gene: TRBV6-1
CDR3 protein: ASRVWATEAF

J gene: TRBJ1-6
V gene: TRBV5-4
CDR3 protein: ASTLDRGNSPLH

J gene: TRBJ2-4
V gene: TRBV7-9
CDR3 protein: ASSLAGGQTNIQY

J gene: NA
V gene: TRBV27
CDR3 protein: ASRRTGSNEQY

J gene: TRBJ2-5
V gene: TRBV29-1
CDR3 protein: SSYRGQGETQY

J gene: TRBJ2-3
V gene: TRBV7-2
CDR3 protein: ASSSDPPDTQY

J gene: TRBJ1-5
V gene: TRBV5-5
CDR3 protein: ASSPRDRGHQPQH

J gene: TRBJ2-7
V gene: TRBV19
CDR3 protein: ASKAHGSAYEQY

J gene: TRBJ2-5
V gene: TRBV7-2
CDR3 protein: ASSLVAGLRGETQY

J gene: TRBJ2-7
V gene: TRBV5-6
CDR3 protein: ASSRGFPYEQY

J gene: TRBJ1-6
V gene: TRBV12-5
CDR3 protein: ASARQGGPLH

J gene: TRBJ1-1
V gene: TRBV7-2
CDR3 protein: ASSSTGWDTEAF

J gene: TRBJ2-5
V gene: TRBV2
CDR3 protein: ASSDGQGEKTQY

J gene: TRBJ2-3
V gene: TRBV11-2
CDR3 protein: ASSLVPSTDTQY

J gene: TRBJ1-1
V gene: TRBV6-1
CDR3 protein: AGRRDTEAF

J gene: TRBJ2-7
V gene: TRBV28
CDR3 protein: ASTFSPGPQGASEQY

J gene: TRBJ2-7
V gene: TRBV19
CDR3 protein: ASSMGPGVYEQY

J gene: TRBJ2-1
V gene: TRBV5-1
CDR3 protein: ASSFQGANNEQF

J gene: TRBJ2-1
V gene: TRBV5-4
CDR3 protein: ASSSLTGVGNEQF

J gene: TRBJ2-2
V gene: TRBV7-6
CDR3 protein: ASSLGQGATGELF

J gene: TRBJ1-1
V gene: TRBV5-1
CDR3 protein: ASSLAGQGGNTEAF

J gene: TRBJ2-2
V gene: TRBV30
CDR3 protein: AWRSFGVLTGELF

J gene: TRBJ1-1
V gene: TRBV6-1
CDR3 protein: ASSEPTGGNTEAF

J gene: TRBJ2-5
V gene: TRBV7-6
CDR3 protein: ASSLEGEGTRYQETQY

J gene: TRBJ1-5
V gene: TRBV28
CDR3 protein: ASSFVRVDQPQH

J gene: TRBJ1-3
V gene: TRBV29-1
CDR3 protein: SVEMTVPFSGNTIY

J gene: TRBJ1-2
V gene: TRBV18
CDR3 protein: ASSPNSIWTETSGYT

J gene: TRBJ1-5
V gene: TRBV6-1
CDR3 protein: ASSEFTAAAWQPQH

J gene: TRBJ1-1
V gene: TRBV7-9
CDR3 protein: ASSFPVTEAF

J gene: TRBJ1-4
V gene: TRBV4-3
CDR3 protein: ASSHQDSPKF

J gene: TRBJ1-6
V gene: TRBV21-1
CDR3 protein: ASRPGGGLYNSPLH

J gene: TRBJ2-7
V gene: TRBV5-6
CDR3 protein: ASSLALDSHEQY

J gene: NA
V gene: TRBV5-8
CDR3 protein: ASSLGLGASYEQY

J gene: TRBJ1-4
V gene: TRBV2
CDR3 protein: ASSEEYRESMEEKLF